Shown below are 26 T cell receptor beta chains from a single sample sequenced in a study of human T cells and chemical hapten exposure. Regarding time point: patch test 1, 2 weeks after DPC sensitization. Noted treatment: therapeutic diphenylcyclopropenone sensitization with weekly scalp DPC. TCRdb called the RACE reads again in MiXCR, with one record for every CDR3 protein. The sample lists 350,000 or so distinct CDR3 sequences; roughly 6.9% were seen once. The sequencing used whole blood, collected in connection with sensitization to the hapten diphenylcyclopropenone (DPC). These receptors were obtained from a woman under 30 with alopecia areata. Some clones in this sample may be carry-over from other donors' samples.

CDR3 DNA: TGTGCCAGCAGAGGACCGGGAGCCAATTCACCCCTCCACTTT. Its translation: CASRGPGANSPLHF. The J gene is TRBJ1-6, the V gene TRBV12-3 or TRBV12-4, with no clear D. Deletions cut 6 bases from V and 7 bases from J, with 13 bases between. This CDR3 contains 14 residues.

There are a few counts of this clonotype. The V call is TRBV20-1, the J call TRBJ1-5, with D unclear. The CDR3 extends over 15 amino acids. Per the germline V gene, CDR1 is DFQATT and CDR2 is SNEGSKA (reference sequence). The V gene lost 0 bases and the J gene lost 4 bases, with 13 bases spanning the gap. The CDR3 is CSARDPQPANQPQHF. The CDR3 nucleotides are TGCAGTGCTAGAGATCCGCAGCCGGCTAATCAGCCCCAGCATTTT.

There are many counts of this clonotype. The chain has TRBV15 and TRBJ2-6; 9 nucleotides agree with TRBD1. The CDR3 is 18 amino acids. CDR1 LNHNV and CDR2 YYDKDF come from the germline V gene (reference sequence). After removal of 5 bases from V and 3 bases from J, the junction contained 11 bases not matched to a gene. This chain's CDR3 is CATSGGTGRGLGANVLTF. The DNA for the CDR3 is TGTGCCACCAGCGGGGGGACAGGGCGCGGTCTTGGGGCCAACGTCCTGACTTTC. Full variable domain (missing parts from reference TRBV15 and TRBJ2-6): DAMVIQNPRYQVTQFGKPVTLSCSQTLNHNVMYWYQQKSSQAPKLLFHYYDKDFNNEADTPDNFQSRRPNTSFCFLDIRSPGLGDTAMYLCATSGGTGRGLGANVLTFGAGSRLTVL.

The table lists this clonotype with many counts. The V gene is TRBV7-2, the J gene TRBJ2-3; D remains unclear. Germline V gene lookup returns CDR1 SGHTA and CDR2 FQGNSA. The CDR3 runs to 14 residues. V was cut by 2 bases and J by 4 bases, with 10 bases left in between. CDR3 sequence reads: CASSLNSLSDTQYF. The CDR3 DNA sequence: TGTGCCAGCAGCTTAAACAGCCTTTCAGATACGCAGTATTTT.

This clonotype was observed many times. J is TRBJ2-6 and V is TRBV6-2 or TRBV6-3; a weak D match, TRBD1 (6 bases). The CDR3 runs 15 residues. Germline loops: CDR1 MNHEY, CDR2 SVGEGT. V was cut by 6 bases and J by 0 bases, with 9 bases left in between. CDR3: CASRDRSSGANVLTF. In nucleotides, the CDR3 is TGTGCCAGCAGGGACAGAAGCTCTGGGGCCAACGTCCTGACTTTC.

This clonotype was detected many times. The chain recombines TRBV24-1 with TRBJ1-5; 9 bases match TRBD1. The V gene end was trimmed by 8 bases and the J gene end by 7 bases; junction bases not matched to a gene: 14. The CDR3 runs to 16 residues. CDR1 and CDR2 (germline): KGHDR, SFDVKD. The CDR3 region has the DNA TGTGCCACCACGGCTCAAACAGGGGGCGCCTGGCAGCCCCAGCATTTT. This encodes CATTAQTGGAWQPQHF.

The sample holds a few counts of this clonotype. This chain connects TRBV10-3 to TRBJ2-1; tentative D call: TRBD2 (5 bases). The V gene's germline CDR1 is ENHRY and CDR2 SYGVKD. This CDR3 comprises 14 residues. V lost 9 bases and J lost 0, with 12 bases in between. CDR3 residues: CAIADSSSYNEQFF. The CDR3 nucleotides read TGTGCCATTGCGGACTCTTCCTCCTACAATGAGCAGTTCTTC.

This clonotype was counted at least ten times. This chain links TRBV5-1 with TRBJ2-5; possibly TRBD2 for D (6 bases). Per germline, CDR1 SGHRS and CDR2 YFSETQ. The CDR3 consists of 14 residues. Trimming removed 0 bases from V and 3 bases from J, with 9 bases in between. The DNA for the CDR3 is TGCGCCAGCAGCTTGGTAGGCGGGAAAGAGACCCAGTACTTC. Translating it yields CASSLVGGKETQYF.

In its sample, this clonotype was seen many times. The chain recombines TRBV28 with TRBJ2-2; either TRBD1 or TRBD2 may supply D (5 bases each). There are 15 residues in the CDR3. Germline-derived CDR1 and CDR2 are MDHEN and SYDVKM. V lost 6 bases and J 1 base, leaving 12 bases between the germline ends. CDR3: CASSPGPKNTGELFF. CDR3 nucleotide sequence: TGTGCCAGCAGCCCGGGACCCAAGAACACCGGGGAGCTGTTTTTT.

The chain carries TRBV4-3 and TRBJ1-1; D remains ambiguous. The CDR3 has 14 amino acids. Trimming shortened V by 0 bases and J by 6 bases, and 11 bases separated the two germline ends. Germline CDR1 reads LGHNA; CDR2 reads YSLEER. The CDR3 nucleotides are TGCGCCAGCAGCCAAGAAGGGATCGTCGCTGAAGCTTTCTTT. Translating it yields CASSQEGIVAEAFF.

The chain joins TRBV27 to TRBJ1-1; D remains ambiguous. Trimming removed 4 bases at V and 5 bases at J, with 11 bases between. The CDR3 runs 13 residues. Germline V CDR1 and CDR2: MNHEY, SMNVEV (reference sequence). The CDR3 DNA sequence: TGTGCCAGCAGTTCGGTCTGGGGAACTGAAGCTTTCTTT. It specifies CASSSVWGTEAFF.

The DNA of the CDR3 is TGTGCCACCAGACGGACAGGGGAGGGCAATCAGCCCCAGCATTTT. It encodes CATRRTGEGNQPQHF. The chain uses TRBV15 and TRBJ1-5; 9 bases match TRBD1. In germline, CDR1 is LNHNV, CDR2 YYDKDF (reference sequence). This CDR3 region has 15 residues. V lost 6 bases and J lost 2; bases outside the gene matches: 5.

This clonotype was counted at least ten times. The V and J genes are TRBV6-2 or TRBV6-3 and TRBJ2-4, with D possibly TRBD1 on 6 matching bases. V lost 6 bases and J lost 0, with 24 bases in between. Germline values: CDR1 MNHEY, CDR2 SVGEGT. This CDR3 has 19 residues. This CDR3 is CASRNREYTVPPAKNIQYF. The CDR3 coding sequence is TGTGCCAGCAGAAACAGGGAGTATACGGTCCCCCCAGCCAAAAACATTCAGTACTTC.

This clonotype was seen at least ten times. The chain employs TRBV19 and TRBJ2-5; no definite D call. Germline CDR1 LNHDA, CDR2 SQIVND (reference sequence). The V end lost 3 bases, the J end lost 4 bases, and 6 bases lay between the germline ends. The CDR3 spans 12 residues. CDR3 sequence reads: CASSMEGETQYF. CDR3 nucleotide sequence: TGTGCCAGTAGTATGGAAGGAGAGACCCAGTACTTC.

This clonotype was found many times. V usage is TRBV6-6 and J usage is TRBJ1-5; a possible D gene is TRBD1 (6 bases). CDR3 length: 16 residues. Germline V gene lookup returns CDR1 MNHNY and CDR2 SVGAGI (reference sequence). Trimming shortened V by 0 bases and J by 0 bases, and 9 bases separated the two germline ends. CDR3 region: CASSYSGQSSNQPQHF. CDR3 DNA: TGTGCCAGCAGTTACTCAGGACAGAGTAGCAATCAGCCCCAGCATTTT.

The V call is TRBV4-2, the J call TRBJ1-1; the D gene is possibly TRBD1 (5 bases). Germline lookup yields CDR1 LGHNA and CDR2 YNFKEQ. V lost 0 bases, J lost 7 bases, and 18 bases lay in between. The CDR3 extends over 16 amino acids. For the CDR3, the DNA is TGTGCCAGCAGCCAAGATGAGGGTGACAGACACCATGAAGCTTTCTTT. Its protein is CASSQDEGDRHHEAFF.

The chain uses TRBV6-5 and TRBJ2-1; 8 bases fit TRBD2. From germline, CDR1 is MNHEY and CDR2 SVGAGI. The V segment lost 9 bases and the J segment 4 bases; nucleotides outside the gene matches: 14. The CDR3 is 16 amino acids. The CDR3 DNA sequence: TGTGCCAGTTCCCGAGCGGCGGGGGGCCTTTACAATGAGCAGTTCTTC. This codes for CASSRAAGGLYNEQFF.

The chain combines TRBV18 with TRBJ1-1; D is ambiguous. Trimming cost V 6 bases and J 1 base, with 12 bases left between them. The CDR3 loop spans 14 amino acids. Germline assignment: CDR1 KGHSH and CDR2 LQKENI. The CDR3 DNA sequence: TGTGCCAGCTCCCCTGGACCGACGAACACTGAAGCTTTCTTT. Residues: CASSPGPTNTEAFF. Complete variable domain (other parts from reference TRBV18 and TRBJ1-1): NAGVMQNPRHLVRRRGQEARLRCSPMKGHSHVYWYRQLPEEGLKFMVYLQKENIIDESGMPKERFSAEFPKEGPSILRIQQVVRGDSAAYFCASSPGPTNTEAFFGQGTRLTVV.

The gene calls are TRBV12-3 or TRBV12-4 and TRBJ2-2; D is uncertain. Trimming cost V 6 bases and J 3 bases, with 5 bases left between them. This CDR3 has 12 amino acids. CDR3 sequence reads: CASRVYTGELFF. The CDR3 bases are TGTGCCAGCAGGGTGTACACCGGGGAGCTGTTTTTT.

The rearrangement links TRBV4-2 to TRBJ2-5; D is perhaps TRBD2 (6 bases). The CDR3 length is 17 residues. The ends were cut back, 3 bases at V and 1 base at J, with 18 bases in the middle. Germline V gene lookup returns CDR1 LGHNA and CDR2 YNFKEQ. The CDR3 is CASSHKLRRGSQETQYF. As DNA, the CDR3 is TGTGCCAGCAGCCACAAATTACGGAGGGGTAGCCAAGAGACCCAGTACTTC.

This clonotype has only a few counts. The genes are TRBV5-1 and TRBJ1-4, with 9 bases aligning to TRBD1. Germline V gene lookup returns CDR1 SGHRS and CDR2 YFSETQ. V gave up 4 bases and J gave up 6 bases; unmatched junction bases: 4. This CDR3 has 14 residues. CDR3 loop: CASSPGTGYEKLFF. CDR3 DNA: TGCGCCAGCAGCCCCGGGACAGGGTATGAAAAACTGTTTTTT.

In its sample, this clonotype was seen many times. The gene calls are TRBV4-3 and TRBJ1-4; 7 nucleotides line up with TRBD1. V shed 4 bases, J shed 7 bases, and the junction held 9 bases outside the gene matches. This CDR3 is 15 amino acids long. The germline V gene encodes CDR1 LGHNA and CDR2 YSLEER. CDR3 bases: TGCGCCAGCAGCCCTCAGACAGGGCATGGTGAAAAACTGTTTTTT. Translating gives CASSPQTGHGEKLFF.

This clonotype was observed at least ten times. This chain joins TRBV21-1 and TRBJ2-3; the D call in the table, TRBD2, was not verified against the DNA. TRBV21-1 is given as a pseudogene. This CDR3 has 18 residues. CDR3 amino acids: CASSKALSAGRGADTQYF. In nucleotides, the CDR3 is TGTGCCAGCAGCAAAGCGCTTTCGGCAGGGAGGGGCGCAGATACGCAGTATTTT.

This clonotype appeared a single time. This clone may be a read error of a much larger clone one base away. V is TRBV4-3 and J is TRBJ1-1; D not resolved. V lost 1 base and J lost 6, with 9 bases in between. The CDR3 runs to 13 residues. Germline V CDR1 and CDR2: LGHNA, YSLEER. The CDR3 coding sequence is TGCGCCAGCAGCCAAGTGTGGACGGCTGAAGCTTTCTTT. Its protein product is CASSQVWTAEAFF.

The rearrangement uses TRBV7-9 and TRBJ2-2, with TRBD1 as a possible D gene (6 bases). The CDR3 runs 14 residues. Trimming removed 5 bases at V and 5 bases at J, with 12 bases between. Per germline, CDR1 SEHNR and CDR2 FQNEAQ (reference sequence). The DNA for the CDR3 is TGTGCCAGCAGCCAAAACAGGGATACCGGGGAGCTGTTTTTT. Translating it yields CASSQNRDTGELFF.

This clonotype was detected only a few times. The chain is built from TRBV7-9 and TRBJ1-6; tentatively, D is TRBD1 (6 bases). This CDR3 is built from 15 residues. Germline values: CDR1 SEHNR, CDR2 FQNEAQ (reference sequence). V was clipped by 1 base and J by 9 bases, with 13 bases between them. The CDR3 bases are TGTGCCAGCAGCTTAGTAACGGGGGCGAGTTCACCCCTCCACTTT. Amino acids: CASSLVTGASSPLHF.